This record concerns one T cell receptor beta chain sequence. MiXCR, applied by TCRdb to the 5' RACE reads, yields one record per CDR3 protein. This sample yields 200,000 to 250,000 distinct CDR3 sequences, of which roughly 24% are seen a single time; about 6.9% belongs to the top ten. There are 14 residues in the CDR3. Trimming at V came to 7 bases and at J to 4 bases, leaving 4 bases not matched to a gene. This sample is part of a study of CD8 T cells in ankylosing spondylitis. The sample comprised blood, either unsorted or a sorted T cell fraction (not recorded which). The receptor was derived from a male donor with ankylosing spondylitis or in good health (not recorded which). V is TRBV12-3 or TRBV12-4 and J is TRBJ2-1; 10 bases match TRBD2. Here the CDR3 reads CASTTSGDYNEQFF. The CDR3 nucleotides read TGTGCCAGCACCACTAGCGGGGATTACAATGAGCAGTTCTTC.